Below are 18 T cell receptor beta chains sequenced from a single sample in a study of Graves' ophthalmopathy and Graves' hyperthyroidism (dated by TCRdb to 2016 to 2018). Sequencing was carried out with an Illumina HiSeq 2000. TCR beta CDR3 regions were amplified from RNA transcripts for repertoire sequencing. A first-round RT-PCR used HTBI primers with the Qiagen OneStep RT-PCR kit, followed by a second-round multiplex PCR, size selection and purification. TCRdb cleaned the public reads at Q25 with fastp, built clones with MiXCR and kept in-frame beta chains. Each entry merges the rows of one CDR3 protein and shows their most common DNA and genes. The sample table lists 200,000 to 300,000 distinct CDR3 sequences, about 46% of them with a count of one. The biggest ten clones account for approximately 51% of the sample. Sequencing was done on a sample of peripheral blood. The receptors were sampled from an adult man with Graves' ophthalmopathy.

Details on this clonotype: This may be a read error, as it is one base from a much larger clone. The chain joins TRBV2 to TRBJ2-7; D remains unclear. Germline lookup yields CDR1 SNHLY and CDR2 FYNNEI. The CDR3 sequence is 14 residues long. Trimming removed 4 bases from V and 0 bases from J, with 10 bases in between. CDR3 nucleotide sequence: TGTGCCAGCAGTGCGGACGCCAGCTCCTACGAGCAGTACTTC. Translating gives CASSADASSYEQYF.

In its sample, this clonotype was seen once. The chain joins TRBV5-4 to TRBJ2-5; 8 bases agree with TRBD1. CDR1 SGHNT and CDR2 YYREEE come from the germline V gene (reference sequence). The CDR3 extends over 15 amino acids. J lost 5 bases, V lost 5 bases, and 11 bases had no gene match. CDR3 residues: CASSEAAGGGETQYF. As DNA, the CDR3 is TGTGCCAGCAGTGAAGCGGCAGGGGGCGGGGAGACCCAGTACTTC.

There are a few counts of this clonotype. The genes are TRBV27 and TRBJ1-5; D is unclear. This CDR3 is 13 amino acids long. Germline CDR1 reads MNHEY; CDR2 reads SMNVEV (reference sequence). V lost 3 bases, J lost 0 bases, and 3 bases lay in between. CDR3: CASSFTSNQPQHF. The CDR3, as DNA: TGTGCCAGCAGTTTTACTAGCAATCAGCCCCAGCATTTT.

The V call is TRBV11-2, the J call TRBJ2-7; D possibly uses TRBD1 or TRBD2 (5 bases each). The CDR3 consists of 15 residues. Germline V gives CDR1 SGHAT, CDR2 FQNNGV. The V end lost 1 base, the J end lost 0 bases, and 10 bases lay between the germline ends. The CDR3 reads CASSLGGIRSYEQYF. DNA for the CDR3: TGTGCCAGCAGCTTAGGGGGGATCCGCTCCTACGAGCAGTACTTC.

The chain has TRBV5-1 and TRBJ1-2, with 10 bases identical to TRBD1. CDR3 length: 16 residues. V was pared by 0 bases and J by 0 bases, with 2 bases of the junction left unmatched. Per germline, CDR1 SGHRS and CDR2 YFSETQ. In DNA form, the CDR3 reads TGCGCCAGCAGCTTGGGGGGACAGGGGCCTAACTATGGCTACACCTTC. This sequence encodes CASSLGGQGPNYGYTF.

This sequence joins TRBV2 and TRBJ1-1; TRBD1 might be the D (6 bases). CDR3 size: 13 residues. The V end lost 7 bases, the J end lost 1 base, and 10 bases lay between the germline ends. The germline V gene encodes CDR1 SNHLY and CDR2 FYNNEI. The CDR3, as DNA: TGTGCCAGCAAGCACAGGGCGAACACTGAAGCTTTCTTT. This sequence encodes CASKHRANTEAFF.

In this sample, this clonotype turned up many times. The chain combines TRBV10-2 with TRBJ2-7; 10 nucleotides line up with TRBD1. This CDR3 contains 14 residues. Germline CDR1 is WSHSY and CDR2 is SAAADI. With 6 bases clipped from V and 2 bases from J, the junction kept 4 bases outside the gene matches. DNA of the CDR3: TGCGCCAGCAGGCCGGGACAGGGGACCTACGAGCAGTACTTC. As protein: CASRPGQGTYEQYF.

This clonotype was observed a handful of times. The rearrangement joins TRBV7-3 to TRBJ1-5; no clear D. In germline, CDR1 is SGHTA, CDR2 FQGTGA. V was clipped by 5 bases and J by 7 bases, with 12 bases between them. This CDR3 contains 13 residues. CDR3 in DNA: TGTGCCAGCAGCCTCTACGGTGAACAGCCCCAGCATTTT. This codes for CASSLYGEQPQHF.

This clonotype came up many times. The gene calls are TRBV29-1 and TRBJ1-1, with D unresolved. This CDR3 has 10 amino acids. Germline V gives CDR1 SQVTM, CDR2 ANQGSEA. V was shortened by 5 bases and J by 4 bases, with 5 bases between the two germline ends. The CDR3 sequence: CSVFGTEAFF. The DNA of the CDR3 is TGCAGCGTTTTTGGCACTGAAGCTTTCTTT.

This clonotype has only a few counts. The J gene is TRBJ2-2, the V gene TRBV7-2, with unresolved D. The V and J ends lost 5 bases and 7 bases respectively, with 17 bases between them. The CDR3 loop spans 15 amino acids. Germline CDR1 SGHTA, CDR2 FQGNSA. The CDR3 region is CASSPKRARDGELFF. CDR3 coding DNA: TGTGCCAGCAGCCCTAAAAGGGCGCGAGACGGGGAGCTGTTTTTT. Combining the CDR3 with reference TRBV7-2 and TRBJ2-2 gives the whole variable domain GAGVSQSPSNKVTEKGKDVELRCDPISGHTALYWYRQSLGQGLEFLIYFQGNSAPDKSGLPSDRFSAERTGGSVSTLTIQRTQQEDSAVYLCASSPKRARDGELFFGEGSRLTVL.

In its sample, this clonotype was seen a few times. The rearrangement uses TRBV6-5 and TRBJ1-3; D unclear. With 0 bases removed from V and 4 bases from J, the gap between germline ends came to 7 bases. The CDR3 covers 14 residues. Germline CDR1 reads MNHEY; CDR2 reads SVGAGI. As DNA, the CDR3 is TGTGCCAGCAGTTACTCGAGGGAAGGAAACACCATATATTTT. Amino acids: CASSYSREGNTIYF.

Ten or more counts support this clonotype. The J gene is TRBJ1-2, the V gene TRBV29-1; tentatively, D is TRBD1 (5 bases). From germline, CDR1 is SQVTM and CDR2 ANQGSEA. This CDR3 has 13 amino acids. V was shortened by 6 bases and J by 2 bases, with 13 bases between the two germline ends. In DNA form, the CDR3 reads TGCAGCGTCACGCGGGGCATAAACTATGGCTACACCTTC. Amino acid sequence: CSVTRGINYGYTF. Complete variable domain (other parts from reference TRBV29-1 and TRBJ1-2): SAVISQKPSRDICQRGTSLTIQCQVDSQVTMMFWYRQQPGQSLTLIATANQGSEATYESGFVIDKFPISRPNLTFSTLTVSNMSPEDSSIYLCSVTRGINYGYTFGSGTRLTVV.

The chain uses TRBV4-2 and TRBJ1-4; 8 positions agree with TRBD1. This CDR3 spans 17 amino acids. V was pared by 4 bases and J by 3 bases, with 10 bases of the junction left unmatched. Germline values: CDR1 LGHNA, CDR2 YNFKEQ. In DNA form, the CDR3 reads TGTGCCAGCAGCCGAACCCGGGACAGGCCCTCTAATGAAAAACTGTTTTTT. This sequence encodes CASSRTRDRPSNEKLFF.

The chain is built from TRBV2 and TRBJ2-7; D is possibly TRBD1 (6 bases). Germline loops: CDR1 SNHLY, CDR2 FYNNEI. The CDR3 length is 14 residues. The ends were cut back, 4 bases at V and 3 bases at J, with 13 bases in the middle. CDR3 sequence: CASSVGTLSYEQYF. CDR3 DNA: TGTGCCAGCAGTGTTGGGACACTCAGCTACGAGCAGTACTTC.

The chain carries TRBV29-1 and TRBJ2-3; D not certain. Germline CDR1 SQVTM, CDR2 ANQGSEA. Trimming pared 3 bases from V and 8 bases from J, leaving 3 bases between. This CDR3 has 9 amino acids. CDR3 loop: CSVDVTQYF. In DNA, the CDR3 is TGCAGCGTTGACGTTACGCAGTATTTT.

This clonotype is judged medium-sized. This rearrangement joins TRBV12-3 or TRBV12-4 to TRBJ1-2; the match to TRBD1 covers 9 bases. Trimming took 8 bases from V and 4 from J; bases not matched to a gene: 5. The CDR3 spans 13 residues. The CDR3 DNA reads TGTGCCAGCCACCGGACAGGGGTCTATGGCTACACCTTC. This codes for CASHRTGVYGYTF.

The V call is TRBV11-3, the J call TRBJ2-7; D might be TRBD2 (6 bases). The V end was cut by 3 bases, the J end by 9 bases, with 18 bases between. Germline CDR1 SGHNT, CDR2 YENEEA. The CDR3 extends over 14 amino acids. CDR3 amino acids: CASSFRPGASVQYF. The CDR3 DNA reads as TGTGCCAGCAGCTTCAGGCCGGGCGCTAGCGTGCAGTACTTC.

Many counts were recorded for this clonotype. The chain links TRBV24-1 to TRBJ2-2; no firm D call. The V gene lost 4 bases and the J gene lost 0 bases, with 11 bases spanning the gap. This CDR3 has 16 amino acids. CDR1 is KGHDR, CDR2 SFDVKD, per germline. The CDR3 region has the DNA TGTGCCACCAGTGACCTTGACACACCGAACACCGGGGAGCTGTTTTTT. It encodes CATSDLDTPNTGELFF.